This T cell receptor (beta chain) was captured by sequencing in a study of blood T cells in healthy people across ages. Sample-barcoded 5' priming and a J-beta primer mix drove a second PCR of about 6 to 12 cycles. TCRdb passed the 5' RACE reads through MiXCR, listing each CDR3 protein once. The sample lists 1.5 million to 2 million distinct CDR3 sequences; approximately 50% were seen once. The germline V gene has CDR1 MNHEY and CDR2 SVGAGI. Trimming took 7 bases from V and 5 from J, leaving 18 bases between them. The CDR3 loop spans 14 amino acids. Every sample gave at least 5 micrograms of total RNA when it was extracted.

The source material was blood. The rearrangement uses TRBV6-5 and TRBJ2-7; tentatively, D is TRBD2 (6 bases). The receptor comes from a woman aged 35 to 49 in good health. CDR3 sequence (DNA): TGTGCCAGCAATTTGGGGGGACTCAAGGACGAGCAGTACTTC. This translates into CASNLGGLKDEQYF.